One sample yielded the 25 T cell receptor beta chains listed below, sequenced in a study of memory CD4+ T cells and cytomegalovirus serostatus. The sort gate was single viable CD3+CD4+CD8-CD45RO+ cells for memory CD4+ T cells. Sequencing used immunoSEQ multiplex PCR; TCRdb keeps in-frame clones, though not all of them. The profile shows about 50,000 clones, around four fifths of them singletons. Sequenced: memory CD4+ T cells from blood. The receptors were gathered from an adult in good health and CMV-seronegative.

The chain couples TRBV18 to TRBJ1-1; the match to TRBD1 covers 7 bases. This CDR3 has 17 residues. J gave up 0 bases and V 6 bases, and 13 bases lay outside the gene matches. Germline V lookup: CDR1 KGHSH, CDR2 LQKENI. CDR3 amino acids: CASSPAPGQIMNTEAFF. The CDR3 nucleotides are TGTGCCAGCTCCCCAGCGCCGGGACAGATCATGAACACTGAAGCTTTCTTT.

Written as DNA, the CDR3 is TGTGCCATCAGTGAGTCTAGGAGGGCTCTTTGGACTGAAGCTTTCTTT. Protein: CAISESRRALWTEAFF. The chain joins TRBV10-3 to TRBJ1-1; D gene unclear. This CDR3 is 16 amino acids long. V was trimmed by 0 bases and J by 5 bases, leaving 16 bases between them. Germline loops: CDR1 ENHRY, CDR2 SYGVKD.

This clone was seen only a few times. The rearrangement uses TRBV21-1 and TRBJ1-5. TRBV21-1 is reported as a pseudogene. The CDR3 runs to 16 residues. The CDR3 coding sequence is TGTGCCAGCAGCAAAGCTAGGCAGGAGGGCAATCAGCCCCAGCATTTT. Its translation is CASSKARQEGNQPQHF.

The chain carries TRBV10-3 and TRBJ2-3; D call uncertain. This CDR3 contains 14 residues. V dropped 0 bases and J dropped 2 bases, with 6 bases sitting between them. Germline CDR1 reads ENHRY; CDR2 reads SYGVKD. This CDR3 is CAISESSHTDTQYF. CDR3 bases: TGTGCCATCAGTGAGTCCTCTCACACAGATACGCAGTATTTT.

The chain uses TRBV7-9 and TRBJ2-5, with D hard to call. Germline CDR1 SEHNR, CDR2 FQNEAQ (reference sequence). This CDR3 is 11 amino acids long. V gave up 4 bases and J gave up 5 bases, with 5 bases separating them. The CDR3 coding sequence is TGTGCCAGCAGCTCCAGGGAGACCCAGTACTTC. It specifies CASSSRETQYF.

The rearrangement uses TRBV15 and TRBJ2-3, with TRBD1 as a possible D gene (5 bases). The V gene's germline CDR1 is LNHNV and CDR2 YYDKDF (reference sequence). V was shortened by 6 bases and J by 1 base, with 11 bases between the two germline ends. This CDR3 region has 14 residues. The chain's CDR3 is CATRGDSRTDTQYF. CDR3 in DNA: TGTGCCACCAGGGGCGACAGTCGCACAGATACGCAGTATTTT.

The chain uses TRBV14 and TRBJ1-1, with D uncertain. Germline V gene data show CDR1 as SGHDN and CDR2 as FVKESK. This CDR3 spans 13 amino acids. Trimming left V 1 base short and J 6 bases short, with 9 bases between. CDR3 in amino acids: CASSQGWRSEAFF. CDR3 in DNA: TGTGCCAGCAGCCAAGGGTGGCGGTCTGAAGCTTTCTTT.

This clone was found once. CDR3: CASSPGTGITGELFF. DNA for the CDR3: TGTGCCAGCAGCCCAGGGACAGGGATCACCGGGGAGCTGTTTTTT. The V and J genes are TRBV7-2 and TRBJ2-2; 9 positions agree with TRBD1. Germline assignment: CDR1 SGHTA and CDR2 FQGNSA. The CDR3 extends over 15 amino acids. V was clipped by 5 bases and J by 4 bases; unmatched bases: 5.

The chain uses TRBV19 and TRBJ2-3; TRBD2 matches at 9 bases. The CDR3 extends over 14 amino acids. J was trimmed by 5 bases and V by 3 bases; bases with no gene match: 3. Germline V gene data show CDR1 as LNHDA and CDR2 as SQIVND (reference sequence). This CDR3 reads CASSIAGGVDTQYF. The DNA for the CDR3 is TGTGCCAGTAGTATCGCGGGGGGGGTAGATACGCAGTATTTT.

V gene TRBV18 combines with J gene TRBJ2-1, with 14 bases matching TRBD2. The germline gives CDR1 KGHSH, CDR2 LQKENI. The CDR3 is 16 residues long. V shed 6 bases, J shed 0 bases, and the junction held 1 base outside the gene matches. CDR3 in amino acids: CASSGTSGGSYNEQFF. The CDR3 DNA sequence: TGTGCCAGCTCGGGGACTAGCGGGGGCTCCTACAATGAGCAGTTCTTC.

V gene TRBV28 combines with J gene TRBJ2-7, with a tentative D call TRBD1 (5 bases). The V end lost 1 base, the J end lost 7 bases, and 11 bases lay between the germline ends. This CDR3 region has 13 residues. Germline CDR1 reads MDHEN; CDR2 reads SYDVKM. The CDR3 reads CASSLLDMGEQYF. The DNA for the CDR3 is TGTGCCAGCAGTTTATTGGACATGGGGGAGCAGTACTTC.

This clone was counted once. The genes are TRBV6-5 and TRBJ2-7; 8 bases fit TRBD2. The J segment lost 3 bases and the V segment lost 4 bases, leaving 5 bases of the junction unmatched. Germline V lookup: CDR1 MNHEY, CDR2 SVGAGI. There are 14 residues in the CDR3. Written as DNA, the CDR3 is TGTGCCAGCAGTTCCGGGACTAGGAGCTACGAGCAGTACTTC. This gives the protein CASSSGTRSYEQYF.

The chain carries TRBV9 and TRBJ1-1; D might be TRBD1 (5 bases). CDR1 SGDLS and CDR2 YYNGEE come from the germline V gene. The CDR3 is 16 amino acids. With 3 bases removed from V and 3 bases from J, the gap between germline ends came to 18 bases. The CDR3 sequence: CASSDSLQGGYTEAFF. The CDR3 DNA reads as TGTGCCAGCAGCGACTCGCTTCAGGGAGGGTACACTGAAGCTTTCTTT.

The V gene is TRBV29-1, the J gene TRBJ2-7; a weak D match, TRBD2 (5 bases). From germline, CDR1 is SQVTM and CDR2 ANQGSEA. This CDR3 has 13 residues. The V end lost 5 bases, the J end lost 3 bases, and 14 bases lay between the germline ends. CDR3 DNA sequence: TGCAGCGTTCAACCCGCGGGCCTCTACGAGCAGTACTTC. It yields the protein CSVQPAGLYEQYF.

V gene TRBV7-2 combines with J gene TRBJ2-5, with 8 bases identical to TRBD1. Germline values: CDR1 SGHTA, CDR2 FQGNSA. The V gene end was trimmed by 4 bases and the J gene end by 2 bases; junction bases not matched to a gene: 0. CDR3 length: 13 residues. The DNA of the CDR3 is TGTGCCAGCAGCTGGGACAGGCAAGAGACCCAGTACTTC. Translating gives CASSWDRQETQYF. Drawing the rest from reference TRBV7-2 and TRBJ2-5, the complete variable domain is GAGVSQSPSNKVTEKGKDVELRCDPISGHTALYWYRQSLGQGLEFLIYFQGNSAPDKSGLPSDRFSAERTGGSVSTLTIQRTQQEDSAVYLCASSWDRQETQYFGPGTRLLVL.

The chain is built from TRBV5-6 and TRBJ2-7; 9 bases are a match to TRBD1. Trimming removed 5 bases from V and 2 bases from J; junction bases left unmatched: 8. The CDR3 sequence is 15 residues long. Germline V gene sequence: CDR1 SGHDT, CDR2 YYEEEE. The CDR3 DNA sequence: TGTGCCAGCAGTAATCTTCGGGACAGGGCCTACGAGCAGTACTTC. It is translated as CASSNLRDRAYEQYF.

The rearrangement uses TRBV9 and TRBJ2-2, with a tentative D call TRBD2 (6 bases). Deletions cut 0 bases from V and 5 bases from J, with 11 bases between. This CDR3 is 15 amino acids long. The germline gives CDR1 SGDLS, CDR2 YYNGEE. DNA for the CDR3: TGTGCCAGCAGCGTAGTGCGGGACTGGACCGGGGAGCTGTTTTTT. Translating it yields CASSVVRDWTGELFF.

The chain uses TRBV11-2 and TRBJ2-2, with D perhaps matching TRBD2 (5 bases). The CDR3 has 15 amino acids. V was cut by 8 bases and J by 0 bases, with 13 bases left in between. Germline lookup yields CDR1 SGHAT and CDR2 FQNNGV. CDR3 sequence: CASSAAGTNTGELFF. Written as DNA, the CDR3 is TGTGCCAGCTCGGCGGCGGGTACGAACACCGGGGAGCTGTTTTTT.

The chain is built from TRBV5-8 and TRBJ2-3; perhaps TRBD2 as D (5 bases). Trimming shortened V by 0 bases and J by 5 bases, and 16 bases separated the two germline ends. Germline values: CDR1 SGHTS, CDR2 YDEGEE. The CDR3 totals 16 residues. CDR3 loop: CASSLGVAAGGDTQYF. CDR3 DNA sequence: TGTGCCAGCAGCTTGGGGGTAGCTGCAGGAGGAGATACGCAGTATTTT.

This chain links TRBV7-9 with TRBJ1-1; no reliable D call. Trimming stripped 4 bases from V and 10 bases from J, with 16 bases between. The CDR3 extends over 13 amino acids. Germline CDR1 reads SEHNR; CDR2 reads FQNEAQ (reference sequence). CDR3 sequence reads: CASSSINYPGAFF. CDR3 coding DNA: TGTGCCAGCAGCTCTATAAATTACCCGGGAGCTTTCTTT. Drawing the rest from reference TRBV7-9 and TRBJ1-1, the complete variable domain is DTGVSQNPRHKITKRGQNVTFRCDPISEHNRLYWYRQTLGQGPEFLTYFQNEAQLEKSRLLSDRFSAERPKGSFSTLEIQRTEQGDSAMYLCASSSINYPGAFFGQGTRLTVV.

In DNA, the CDR3 is TGCGCCAGCTCCCTTAGCGGGGGGGTCACAGATACGCAGTATTTT. Translating it yields CASSLSGGVTDTQYF. This rearrangement joins TRBV5-1 to TRBJ2-3; TRBD2 matches 11 bases. The ends lost 7 bases at V and 2 bases at J; junction bases unmatched: 6. The CDR3 consists of 15 residues. The germline V gene encodes CDR1 SGHRS and CDR2 YFSETQ.

DNA for the CDR3: TGCGCCAGCAGCTCCGGGACAGGGCAAGAGACCCAGTACTTC. This encodes CASSSGTGQETQYF. The chain uses TRBV5-1 and TRBJ2-5; 9 positions match TRBD1. This CDR3 spans 14 amino acids. With 3 bases clipped from V and 2 bases from J, the junction kept 2 bases outside the gene matches. CDR1 is SGHRS, CDR2 YFSETQ, per germline. The full variable domain, in which reference TRBV5-1 and TRBJ2-5 provide the parts outside the CDR3, is KAGVTQTPRYLIKTRGQQVTLSCSPISGHRSVSWYQQTPGQGLQFLFEYFSETQRNKGNFPGRFSGRQFSNSRSEMNVSTLELGDSALYLCASSSGTGQETQYFGPGTRLLVL.

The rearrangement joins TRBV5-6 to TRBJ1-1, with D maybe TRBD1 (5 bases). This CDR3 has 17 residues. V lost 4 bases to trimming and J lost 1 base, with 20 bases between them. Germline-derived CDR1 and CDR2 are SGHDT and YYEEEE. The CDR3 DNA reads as TGTGCCAGCAGCACTTCAGGGTTCGGTTCCCCGAACACTGAAGCTTTCTTT. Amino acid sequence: CASSTSGFGSPNTEAFF. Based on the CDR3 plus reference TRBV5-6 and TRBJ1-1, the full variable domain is DAGVTQSPTHLIKTRGQQVTLRCSPKSGHDTVSWYQQALGQGPQFIFQYYEEEERQRGNFPDRFSGHQFPNYSSELNVNALLLGDSALYLCASSTSGFGSPNTEAFFGQGTRLTVV.

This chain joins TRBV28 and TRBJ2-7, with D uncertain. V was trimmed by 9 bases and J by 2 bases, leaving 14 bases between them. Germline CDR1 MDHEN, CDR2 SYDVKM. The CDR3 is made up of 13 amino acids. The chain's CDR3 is CASTTLGTYEQYF. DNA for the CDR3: TGTGCCAGTACTACACTGGGGACCTACGAGCAGTACTTC.

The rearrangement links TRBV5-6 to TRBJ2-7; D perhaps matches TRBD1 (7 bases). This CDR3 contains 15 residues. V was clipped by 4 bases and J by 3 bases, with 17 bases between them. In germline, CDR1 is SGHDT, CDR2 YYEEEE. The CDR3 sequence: CASSLSYRGLYEQYF. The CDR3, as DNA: TGTGCCAGCAGCCTCTCTTACAGGGGACTCTACGAGCAGTACTTC.